The following is a T cell receptor beta chain sequence with its context. The antigen is undetermined. This table comes from immunoSEQ multiplex PCR, and its TCRdb copy is limited to in-frame clones, with some not included. The profile shows around 330,000 clones, roughly 67% of them singletons. The data were obtained in a study of cytotoxic CD8 clonotypes in ibrutinib-treated CLL. Study-level background: After a median of about 70 months, 14 patients stayed remitted and some 12 progressed; responses had been partial in about 24 and complete in 2. The study's findings and limits: The study found baseline clonality above age-matched healthy donors, tracking circulating CD8+ T-cell counts.

CDR1 is KGHSH, CDR2 LQKENI, per germline. This CDR3 is built from 14 residues. V was clipped by 2 bases and J by 1 base; unmatched bases: 2. The chain is built from TRBV18 and TRBJ2-7; 7 bases align to TRBD1. The source of this sequence is a human donor with chronic lymphocytic leukemia. The input for sequencing was PBMCs, taken after 36 months of ibrutinib treatment. The CDR3 nucleotides read TGTGCCAGCTCACCAGGACAGGTATCCTACGAGCAGTACTTC. It translates to CASSPGQVSYEQYF.